The 4 T cell receptor beta chains listed next were all sequenced from one sample in a study of T cells in Graves' hyperthyroidism and ophthalmopathy. RNA transcripts were the template for amplifying TCR beta CDR3 regions. First-round RT-PCR of the TCR CDR3 relied on the HTBI primer set. MiXCR was run by TCRdb on the multiplex PCR reads, yielding one entry per CDR3 protein. The sample includes about half a million distinct CDR3 sequences, less than 25% seen only once; the top ten take roughly 29%. The sequencing input was blood. Source of these receptors: a man younger than 35 with Graves' hyperthyroidism.

As to this clonotype: This may stem from a read error, because a much larger clone lies one nucleotide away. The chain has TRBV27 and TRBJ1-1; no firm D call. Germline V gene sequence: CDR1 MNHEY, CDR2 SMNVEV (reference sequence). CDR3 size: 15 residues. CDR3 sequence: CTSSPIGLMNTEAFF. DNA of the CDR3: TGTACCAGCAGCCCGATCGGACTTATGAACACTGAAGCTTTCTTT.

This clonotype was seen repeatedly, ten times or more. The J gene is TRBJ2-2, the V gene TRBV2; unclear D gene. The CDR3 consists of 15 residues. The germline CDR1 and CDR2 sequences are SNHLY and FYNNEI. Between the trimmed V and J ends, which lost 4 bases and 1 base, there was a span of 10 bases. The CDR3 nucleotides are TGTGCCAGCAGTGTGAAAGGCCGGAACACCGGGGAGCTGTTTTTT. Protein: CASSVKGRNTGELFF. The full variable domain, its missing parts supplied by reference TRBV2 and TRBJ2-2, is EPEVTQTPSHQVTQMGQEVILRCVPISNHLYFYWYRQILGQKVEFLVSFYNNEISEKSEIFDDQFSVERPDGSNFTLKIRSTKLEDSAMYFCASSVKGRNTGELFFGEGSRLTVL.

The table lists this clonotype with many counts. The chain uses TRBV11-2 and TRBJ2-5, with 8 nucleotides matching TRBD2. V gave up 0 bases and J gave up 1 base; unmatched junction bases: 10. The CDR3 is made up of 18 amino acids. The germline CDR1 and CDR2 sequences are SGHAT and FQNNGV. The CDR3: CASSLDGRGALLQETQYF. For the CDR3, the DNA is TGTGCCAGCAGCTTAGATGGGCGGGGGGCCTTACTCCAAGAGACCCAGTACTTC.

This clonotype was detected many times. This chain connects TRBV28 to TRBJ1-2, with unresolved D. V gave up 2 bases and J gave up 4 bases, with 8 bases separating them. The V gene's germline CDR1 is MDHEN and CDR2 SYDVKM. This CDR3 contains 13 residues. The DNA of the CDR3 is TGTGCCAGCAGTTTAACGGAAACCTATGGCTACACCTTC. This gives the protein CASSLTETYGYTF.